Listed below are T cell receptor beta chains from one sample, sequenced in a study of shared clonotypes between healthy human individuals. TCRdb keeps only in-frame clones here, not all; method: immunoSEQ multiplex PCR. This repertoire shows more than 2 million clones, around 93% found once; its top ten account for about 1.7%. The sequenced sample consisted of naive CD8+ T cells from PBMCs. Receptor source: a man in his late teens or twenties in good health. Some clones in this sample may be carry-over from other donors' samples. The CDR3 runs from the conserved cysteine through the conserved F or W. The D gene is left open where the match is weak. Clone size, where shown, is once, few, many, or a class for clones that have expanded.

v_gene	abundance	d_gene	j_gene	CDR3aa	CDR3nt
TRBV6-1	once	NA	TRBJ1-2	CASSEESGYGYTF	TGTGCCAGCAGTGAAGAGTCAGGCTATGGCTACACCTTC
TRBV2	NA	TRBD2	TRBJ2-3	CASWTSGRKDTQYF	TGTGCCAGTTGGACTAGCGGGAGGAAGGATACGCAGTATTTT
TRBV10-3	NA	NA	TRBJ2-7	CAISESRGYYEQYF	TGTGCCATCAGTGAGTCCAGGGGTTACTACGAGCAGTACTTC
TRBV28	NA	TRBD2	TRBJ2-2	CASIPRTGILAGPLNTGELFF	TGTGCCAGCATACCCCGGACAGGGATACTAGCGGGACCCCTCAACACCGGGGAGCTGTTTTTT
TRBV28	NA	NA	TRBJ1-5	CASSLRGGKSNQPQHF	TGTGCCAGCAGTTTACGAGGGGGGAAGAGCAATCAGCCCCAGCATTTT
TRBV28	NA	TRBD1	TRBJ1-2	CASSHRGPVGYGYTF	TGTGCCAGCAGTCACAGGGGGCCGGTGGGCTATGGCTACACCTTC
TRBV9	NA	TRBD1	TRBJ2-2	CASSETGTGVTGELFF	TGTGCCAGCAGCGAGACCGGGACAGGGGTAACCGGGGAGCTGTTTTTT
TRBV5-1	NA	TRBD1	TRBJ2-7	CASRSWTGSYEQYF	TGCGCCAGCAGATCTTGGACAGGGTCCTACGAGCAGTACTTC
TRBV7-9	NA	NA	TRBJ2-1	CASSFSRGGEQFF	TGTGCCAGCAGCTTTAGCAGGGGGGGTGAGCAGTTCTTC
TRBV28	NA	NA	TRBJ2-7	CALSGRDTYEQYF	TGTGCCCTTTCCGGCCGGGACACCTACGAGCAGTACTTC
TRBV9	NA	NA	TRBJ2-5	CASRGDPLETQYF	TGTGCCAGCAGGGGGGACCCTCTGGAGACCCAGTACTTC
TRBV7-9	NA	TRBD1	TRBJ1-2	CASSLGPGQGPSTHYGYTF	TGTGCCAGCAGCTTAGGCCCGGGACAGGGGCCTTCAACCCACTATGGCTACACCTTC
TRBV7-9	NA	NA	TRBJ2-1	CASSLDVGIIWPEQFF	TGTGCCAGCAGCTTAGACGTTGGGATCATTTGGCCTGAGCAGTTCTTC
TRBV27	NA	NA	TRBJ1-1	CASRLKGTPTEAFF	TGTGCCAGCAGACTGAAGGGGACCCCGACTGAAGCTTTCTTT
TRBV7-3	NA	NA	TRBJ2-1	CASSLDPGNEQFF	TGTGCCAGCAGCTTGGACCCGGGCAATGAGCAGTTCTTC
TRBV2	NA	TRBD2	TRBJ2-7	CASSFGGAGHEQYF	TGTGCCAGCAGTTTCGGGGGGGCTGGCCACGAGCAGTACTTC
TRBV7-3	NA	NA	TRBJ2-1	CASSPTGAAYNEQFF	TGTGCCAGCAGCCCGACGGGAGCCGCCTACAATGAGCAGTTCTTC
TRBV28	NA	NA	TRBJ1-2	CASSFEGTGYGYTF	TGTGCCAGCAGTTTCGAAGGGACGGGGTATGGCTACACCTTC
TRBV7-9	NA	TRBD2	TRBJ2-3	CASSWGGTSGGTDTQYF	TGTGCCAGCAGCTGGGGTGGGACTAGCGGGGGAACAGATACGCAGTATTTT
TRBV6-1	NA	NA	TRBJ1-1	CASSEPGMNTEAFF	TGTGCCAGCAGTGAGCCAGGGATGAACACTGAAGCTTTCTTT
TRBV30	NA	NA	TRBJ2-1	CAWGAGTRNEQFF	TGTGCCTGGGGGGCTGGTACGAGGAATGAGCAGTTCTTC
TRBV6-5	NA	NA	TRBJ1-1	CASSYGTEAFF	TGTGCCAGCAGTTACGGGACGGAAGCTTTCTTT
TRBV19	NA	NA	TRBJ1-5	CASSIDNYSNQPQHF	TGTGCCAGTAGTATAGATAATTATAGCAATCAGCCCCAGCATTTT
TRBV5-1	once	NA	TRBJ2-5	CASSLGGTGETQYF	TGCGCCAGCAGCTTGGGGGGGACTGGGGAGACCCAGTACTTC
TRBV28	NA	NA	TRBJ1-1	CASSSFRGLNTEAFF	TGTGCCAGCAGTTCCTTCCGGGGCTTGAACACTGAAGCTTTCTTT
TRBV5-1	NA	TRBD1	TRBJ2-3	CASSLGPGGGTDTQYF	TGCGCCAGCAGCTTGGGACCAGGGGGTGGCACAGATACGCAGTATTTT
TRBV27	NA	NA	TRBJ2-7	CASSFGGASYEQYF	TGTGCCAGCAGTTTTGGGGGGGCCTCATACGAGCAGTACTTC
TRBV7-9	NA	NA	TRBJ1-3	CASSWTANSGNTIYF	TGTGCCAGCAGCTGGACTGCAAACTCTGGAAACACCATATATTTT
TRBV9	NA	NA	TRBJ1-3	CASSGVMADSGNTIYF	TGTGCCAGCAGCGGGGTCATGGCCGACTCTGGAAACACCATATATTTT
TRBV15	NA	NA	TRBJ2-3	CATSTLGAGPSDTQYF	TGTGCCACCAGCACCTTAGGGGCAGGGCCATCAGATACGCAGTATTTT
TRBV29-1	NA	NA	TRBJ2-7	CSANDRQGTYEQYF	TGCAGCGCCAACGACAGGCAGGGGACGTACGAGCAGTACTTC
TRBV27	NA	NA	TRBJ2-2	CASSPKRGGIDGELFF	TGTGCCAGCAGTCCCAAACGAGGGGGAATTGACGGGGAGCTGTTTTTT
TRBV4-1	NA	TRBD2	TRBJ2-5	CASSHVRTSGETQYF	TGCGCCAGCAGCCACGTTAGGACTAGCGGTGAGACCCAGTACTTC
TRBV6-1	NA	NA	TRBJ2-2	CASIFSVNTGELFF	TGTGCCAGCATATTCTCGGTGAACACCGGGGAGCTGTTTTTT
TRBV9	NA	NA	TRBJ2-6	CASSLLSGANVLTF	TGTGCCAGCAGCCTACTTTCCGGGGCCAACGTCCTGACTTTC
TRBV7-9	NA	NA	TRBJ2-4	CASSLAVRGQLAKNIQYF	TGTGCCAGCAGCTTAGCGGTACGGGGTCAACTAGCCAAAAACATTCAGTACTTC
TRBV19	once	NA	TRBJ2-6	CASKFADSPGHVLTF	TGTGCCAGTAAATTCGCGGACTCCCCGGGTCACGTCCTGACTTTC
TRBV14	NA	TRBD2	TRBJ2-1	CASSQGLAGSYNEQFF	TGTGCCAGCAGCCAGGGACTAGCGGGAAGCTACAATGAGCAGTTCTTC
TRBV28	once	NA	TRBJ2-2	CASSKFPSLLNTGELFF	TGTGCCAGCAGCAAATTCCCCTCGCTACTAAACACCGGGGAGCTGTTTTTT
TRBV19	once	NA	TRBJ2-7	CASRGGNRYEQYF	TGTGCCAGTAGAGGGGGGAATAGGTACGAGCAGTACTTC
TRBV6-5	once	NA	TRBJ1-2	CASSYSGNDVGYTF	TGTGCCAGCAGTTACTCAGGGAACGACGTAGGCTACACCTTC
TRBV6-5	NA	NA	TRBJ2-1	CASSYSRSGHYNEQFF	TGTGCCAGCAGTTACTCGAGGTCAGGGCACTACAATGAGCAGTTCTTC
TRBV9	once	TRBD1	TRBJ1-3	CASSVGGGGNTIYF	TGTGCCAGCAGCGTAGGAGGGGGCGGAAACACCATATATTTT
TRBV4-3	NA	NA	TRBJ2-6	CASSQGTGANVLTF	TGCGCCAGCAGCCAAGGGACTGGGGCCAACGTCCTGACTTTC
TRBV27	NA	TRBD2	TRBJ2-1	CASSMTSGPYNEQFF	TGTGCCAGCAGTATGACTAGCGGACCCTACAATGAGCAGTTCTTC
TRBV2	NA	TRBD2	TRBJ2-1	CASSEGLADPRNEQFF	TGTGCCAGCAGCGAGGGACTAGCGGACCCGAGGAATGAGCAGTTCTTC
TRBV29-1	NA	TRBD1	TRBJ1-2	CSVRTRDREYGYTF	TGCAGCGTTCGTACCCGGGACAGGGAGTATGGCTACACCTTC
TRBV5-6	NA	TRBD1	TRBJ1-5	CASSFWQGGQPQHF	TGTGCCAGCAGCTTTTGGCAGGGGGGTCAGCCCCAGCATTTT
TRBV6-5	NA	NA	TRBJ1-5	CASSYVVTDHQPQHF	TGTGCCAGCAGTTACGTCGTGACAGACCATCAGCCCCAGCATTTT
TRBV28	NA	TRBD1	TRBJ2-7	CASSSLRGTYEQYF	TGTGCCAGCAGTTCCCTCAGGGGGACCTACGAGCAGTACTTC
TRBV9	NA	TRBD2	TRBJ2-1	CASSETSGANNEQFF	TGTGCCAGCAGCGAGACTAGCGGGGCTAACAATGAGCAGTTCTTC
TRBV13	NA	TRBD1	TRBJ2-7	CASSPGTGVNVNPYEQYF	TGTGCCAGCAGCCCTGGGACAGGGGTTAATGTAAACCCCTACGAGCAGTACTTC
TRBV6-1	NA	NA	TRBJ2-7	CASRDTPSYEQYF	TGTGCCAGCAGAGACACGCCGTCCTACGAGCAGTACTTC
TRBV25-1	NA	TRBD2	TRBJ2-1	CASSDYPGLAGGTPGFF	TGTGCCAGCAGTGACTATCCGGGACTAGCGGGAGGGACTCCTGGTTTCTTC
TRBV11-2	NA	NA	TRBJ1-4	CASSFPPGGSPNEKLFF	TGTGCCAGCAGCTTCCCCCCCGGGGGTTCGCCTAATGAAAAACTGTTTTTT